One sample yielded the 15 T cell receptor beta chains listed below, sequenced in a study of T cell responses to AZD1222 COVID-19 vaccine. Data came from immunoSEQ multiplex PCR; TCRdb stores just in-frame clones and leaves some out. The profile shows about 94,000 clones, 85% of them singletons. Source: peripheral blood, taken 28 days after the second AZD1222 dose. Every receptor here comes from an adult who received the AZD1222 COVID-19 vaccine.

This chain connects TRBV3-1 (or the pseudogene TRBV3-2) to TRBJ1-2; D is uncertain. V was trimmed by 0 bases and J by 7 bases, leaving 6 bases between them. CDR1 and CDR2 from the germline V gene are LGHDT and YNNKEL (reference sequence). The CDR3 runs 12 residues. The CDR3 is CASSQEGGGYTF. CDR3 DNA: TGTGCCAGCAGCCAAGAAGGTGGTGGCTACACCTTC.

As concerns this clone: The junction differs from germline at one of its ends, possibly a read error. The chain uses TRBV4-1 and TRBJ2-1; 7 bases fit TRBD1. CDR1 MGHRA and CDR2 YSYEKL come from the germline V gene. This CDR3 contains 13 residues. This chain's CDR3 is CASSQGDRVHEVF. The CDR3 bases are TGCGCCAGCAGCCAAGGAGACAGGGTCCACGAAGTCTTC.

V usage is TRBV27 and J usage is TRBJ1-6; tentative D call: TRBD1 (5 bases). Germline CDR1 reads MNHEY; CDR2 reads SMNVEV (reference sequence). This CDR3 is built from 14 residues. Trimming pared 5 bases from V and 4 bases from J, leaving 9 bases between. The DNA for the CDR3 is TGTGCCAGCAGTCCAACAGGATATAATTCACCCCTCCACTTT. It yields the protein CASSPTGYNSPLHF.

The chain links TRBV19 to TRBJ2-1, with 11 bases that match TRBD1. This CDR3 is built from 14 residues. Germline lookup yields CDR1 LNHDA and CDR2 SQIVND (reference sequence). The junction had 2 bases not matched to a gene; V was cut back by 3 bases and J by 7 bases. The CDR3 is CASSIGQGANEQFF. CDR3 in DNA: TGTGCCAGTAGTATCGGACAGGGGGCAAATGAGCAGTTCTTC.

The chain recombines TRBV2 with TRBJ2-3, with 7 bases lining up with TRBD2. The CDR3 is made up of 19 amino acids. Losses at the gene ends were 6 bases for V and 1 base for J; bases not matched to a gene: 19. Germline assignment: CDR1 SNHLY and CDR2 FYNNEI. The CDR3 loop reads CASRLRASGGFSGTDTQYF. The CDR3 nucleotides are TGTGCCAGCAGACTCAGGGCTAGCGGAGGCTTCAGCGGCACAGATACGCAGTATTTT.

The chain links TRBV19 to TRBJ2-5; the D is unclear. Per germline, CDR1 LNHDA and CDR2 SQIVND (reference sequence). The CDR3 has 13 amino acids. V dropped 4 bases and J dropped 4 bases, with 10 bases sitting between them. The CDR3 sequence is CASSTGWGETQYF. The CDR3 coding sequence is TGTGCCAGTAGTACGGGCTGGGGAGAGACCCAGTACTTC.

The chain couples TRBV24-1 to TRBJ2-1, with D perhaps assigned TRBD1 or TRBD2 (5 bases each). The CDR3 totals 13 residues. Germline V lookup: CDR1 KGHDR, CDR2 SFDVKD. V lost 8 bases and J 5 bases, leaving 12 bases between the germline ends. The CDR3 nucleotides read TGTGCCACCACCCTTGGGGGAAACAATGAGCAGTTCTTC. Residues: CATTLGGNNEQFF.

This sequence joins TRBV7-9 and TRBJ2-1; TRBD2 agrees at 13 bases. The CDR3 runs 15 residues. Trimming took 4 bases from V and 7 from J; bases not matched to a gene: 4. Germline CDR1 and CDR2: SEHNR and FQNEAQ (reference sequence). CDR3 amino acids: CASSSLAGGRNEQFF. The CDR3 DNA is TGTGCCAGCAGCTCACTAGCGGGGGGGCGGAATGAGCAGTTCTTC. The full variable domain, with the rest looked up from reference TRBV7-9 and TRBJ2-1, is DTGVSQNPRHKITKRGQNVTFRCDPISEHNRLYWYRQTLGQGPEFLTYFQNEAQLEKSRLLSDRFSAERPKGSFSTLEIQRTEQGDSAMYLCASSSLAGGRNEQFFGPGTRLTVL.

The V call is TRBV5-4, the J call TRBJ2-1; weak D call: TRBD1 (6 bases). Trimming cost V 5 bases and J 6 bases, with 21 bases left between them. Germline-derived CDR1 and CDR2 are SGHNT and YYREEE (reference sequence). The CDR3 sequence is 16 residues long. This CDR3 reads CASRPSGVLSSNEQFF. CDR3 DNA: TGTGCCAGCAGACCATCAGGGGTATTATCCAGCAATGAGCAGTTCTTC.

The V gene is TRBV2, the J gene TRBJ2-4; 9 nucleotides line up with TRBD1. CDR1 is SNHLY, CDR2 FYNNEI, per germline. The CDR3 covers 14 residues. V shed 6 bases and J 5 bases; nucleotides not matched to a gene: 5. The CDR3, as DNA: TGTGCCAGCAGCGGGACAGGGTGGGAAAACATTCAGTACTTC. This gives the protein CASSGTGWENIQYF. The variable domain in full, with the rest retrieved from reference TRBV2 and TRBJ2-4, is EPEVTQTPSHQVTQMGQEVILRCVPISNHLYFYWYRQILGQKVEFLVSFYNNEISEKSEIFDDQFSVERPDGSNFTLKIRSTKLEDSAMYFCASSGTGWENIQYFGAGTRLSVL.

This clone came up a few times. The chain combines TRBV7-9 with TRBJ2-1; D not certain. In germline, CDR1 is SEHNR, CDR2 FQNEAQ (reference sequence). Trimming left V 6 bases short and J 3 bases short, with 6 bases between. This CDR3 comprises 12 residues. The CDR3 sequence: CASRGFYNEQFF. The CDR3 nucleotides read TGTGCCAGCAGAGGGTTCTACAATGAGCAGTTCTTC.

The chain is built from TRBV19 and TRBJ2-5; D perhaps matches TRBD2 (6 bases). Trimming left V 0 bases short and J 5 bases short, with 13 bases between. This CDR3 has 15 amino acids. Germline loops: CDR1 LNHDA, CDR2 SQIVND (reference sequence). This CDR3 is CASSIDRLARETQYF. As DNA, the CDR3 is TGTGCCAGTAGTATAGATCGGCTAGCGCGGGAGACCCAGTACTTC.

This chain joins TRBV7-9 and TRBJ1-5; D call uncertain. The germline gives CDR1 SEHNR, CDR2 FQNEAQ (reference sequence). This CDR3 region has 14 residues. V shed 1 base and J shed 4 bases, with 8 bases lying between them. The chain's CDR3 is CASSLGGANQPQHF. The CDR3 coding sequence is TGTGCCAGCAGCTTAGGTGGTGCAAATCAGCCCCAGCATTTT.

The chain carries TRBV5-6 and TRBJ1-2; TRBD1 agrees at 8 bases. V lost 4 bases and J lost 5; bases outside the gene matches: 19. The germline gives CDR1 SGHDT, CDR2 YYEEEE. The CDR3 totals 18 residues. CDR3 loop: CASSPKRVSGGARYGYTF. As DNA, the CDR3 is TGTGCCAGCAGCCCGAAGCGGGTCTCAGGGGGCGCACGGTATGGCTACACCTTC.

This clone was counted a few times. The chain uses TRBV11-2 and TRBJ1-2; TRBD1 is a possible D gene (6 bases). The V and J ends lost 8 bases and 5 bases respectively, with 30 bases between them. CDR1 is SGHAT and CDR2 is FQNNGV in the germline V gene. This CDR3 region has 18 residues. Here the CDR3 reads CASGTLGGLRANLYGYTF. DNA of the CDR3: TGTGCCAGCGGCACACTGGGGGGCCTCCGCGCCAACTTGTATGGCTACACCTTC.